These T cell receptor beta chains were read from a single sample in a study of patients and donors after allogeneic stem cell transplantation. TCRdb called the RT-PCR reads again in MiXCR, with one record for every CDR3 protein. The sample carries hundreds of thousands of distinct CDR3 sequences, 15% to 20% recorded once. The sample comprised blood, either unsorted or a sorted T cell fraction (not recorded which). The receptors were gathered from a human donor who was either an allogeneic HSCT recipient or a stem cell or donor lymphocyte infusion donor (not recorded which). It is not recorded whose cells these are; they may come from a transplant donor. Both conserved end residues are part of each CDR3. A D gene is named only where the DNA matches it firmly. Expanded clones get a size class; other rows say once, few or many, or leave the size out.

j_call: TRBJ1-2
v_call: TRBV14
clone_size: few
d_call: .
cdr3_aa: CASSLEREDYGYTF
cdr3_nt: TGTGCCAGCAGCCTTGAGAGGGAGGACTATGGCTACACCTTC

j_call: TRBJ2-3
v_call: TRBV27
clone_size: few
d_call: .
cdr3_aa: CASSRPGQGTDTQYF
cdr3_nt: TGTGCCAGCAGCCGCCCGGGGCAGGGAACAGATACGCAGTATTTT

j_call: TRBJ2-1
v_call: TRBV11-2
clone_size: .
d_call: TRBD2
cdr3_aa: CASSLMTSGGYNEQFF
cdr3_nt: TGTGCCAGCAGCTTAATGACTAGCGGGGGTTACAATGAGCAGTTCTTC

j_call: TRBJ1-4
v_call: TRBV5-4
clone_size: .
d_call: TRBD1
cdr3_aa: CASSLPGQGAANEKLFF
cdr3_nt: TGTGCCAGCAGCTTACCGGGACAGGGGGCGGCTAATGAAAAACTGTTTTTT

j_call: TRBJ2-1
v_call: TRBV29-1
clone_size: .
d_call: TRBD2
cdr3_aa: CSVDTSGIYNEQFF
cdr3_nt: TGCAGCGTCGATACTAGCGGGATCTACAATGAGCAGTTCTTC

j_call: TRBJ2-7
v_call: TRBV5-1
clone_size: .
d_call: TRBD2
cdr3_aa: CASSLIGGGLSYEQYF
cdr3_nt: TGCGCCAGCAGCTTGATTGGCGGGGGACTCTCCTACGAGCAGTACTTC

j_call: TRBJ1-2
v_call: TRBV5-1
clone_size: .
d_call: TRBD1
cdr3_aa: CASSLVARGHGYTF
cdr3_nt: TGCGCCAGCAGCTTGGTTGCCAGGGGGCATGGCTACACCTTC

j_call: TRBJ2-2
v_call: TRBV11-1
clone_size: few
d_call: .
cdr3_aa: CASRNRVIGGGANTGELFF
cdr3_nt: TGTGCCAGCAGGAACAGAGTCATCGGCGGGGGCGCGAACACCGGGGAGCTGTTTTTT

j_call: TRBJ2-3
v_call: TRBV3-1
clone_size: few
d_call: .
cdr3_aa: CASSSTRSTDTQYF
cdr3_nt: TGTGCCAGCTCCTCGACAAGAAGCACAGATACGCAGTATTTT

j_call: TRBJ2-3
v_call: TRBV20-1
clone_size: .
d_call: .
cdr3_aa: CSARTGGTDTQYF
cdr3_nt: TGCAGTGCTCGTACAGGCGGCACAGATACGCAGTATTTT

j_call: TRBJ2-1
v_call: TRBV20-1
clone_size: few
d_call: .
cdr3_aa: CSAGPRVISYNEQFF
cdr3_nt: TGCAGTGCGGGGCCGCGGGTCATCTCCTACAATGAGCAGTTCTTC

j_call: TRBJ1-1
v_call: TRBV5-1
clone_size: few
d_call: .
cdr3_aa: CASSRLRDTEAFF
cdr3_nt: TGCGCCAGCAGCAGGTTGAGAGACACTGAAGCTTTCTTT

j_call: TRBJ2-7
v_call: TRBV20-1
clone_size: many
d_call: .
cdr3_aa: CSARDQGYEQYF
cdr3_nt: TGCAGTGCTAGAGATCAAGGATACGAGCAGTACTTC

j_call: TRBJ1-6
v_call: TRBV20-1
clone_size: many
d_call: .
cdr3_aa: CSARGVYNSPLHF
cdr3_nt: TGCAGTGCTAGAGGGGTCTATAATTCACCCCTCCACTTT

j_call: TRBJ2-3
v_call: TRBV5-6
clone_size: .
d_call: .
cdr3_aa: CASSFGTRPSTDTQYF
cdr3_nt: TGTGCCAGCAGCTTTGGAACTAGACCTAGCACAGATACGCAGTATTTT